This T cell receptor (beta chain) originates from a study of shared clonotypes between healthy human individuals. Only in-frame clones appear in the TCRdb table, and some are missing; sequencing was by immunoSEQ multiplex PCR. The data contain about 700,000 clones, approximately 90% of them singletons. This CDR3 has 15 amino acids. V was clipped by 1 base and J by 5 bases; unmatched bases: 1. CDR1 is LNHDA, CDR2 SQIVND, per germline (reference sequence). CD45RO negativity and positive selection for CCR7 defined naive CD8 cells, a population that excluded terminally differentiated effector memory CD45RA+ cells.

The rearrangement joins TRBV19 to TRBJ2-3, with TRBD2 identical over 12 bases. The receptor was isolated from a man under 40 in good health. Sequencing was done on a sample of naive CD8+ T cells sorted from blood. Written as DNA, the CDR3 is TGTGCCAGTAGTATAGGGGGACTAGCGGGAGATACGCAGTATTTT. Translating gives CASSIGGLAGDTQYF.